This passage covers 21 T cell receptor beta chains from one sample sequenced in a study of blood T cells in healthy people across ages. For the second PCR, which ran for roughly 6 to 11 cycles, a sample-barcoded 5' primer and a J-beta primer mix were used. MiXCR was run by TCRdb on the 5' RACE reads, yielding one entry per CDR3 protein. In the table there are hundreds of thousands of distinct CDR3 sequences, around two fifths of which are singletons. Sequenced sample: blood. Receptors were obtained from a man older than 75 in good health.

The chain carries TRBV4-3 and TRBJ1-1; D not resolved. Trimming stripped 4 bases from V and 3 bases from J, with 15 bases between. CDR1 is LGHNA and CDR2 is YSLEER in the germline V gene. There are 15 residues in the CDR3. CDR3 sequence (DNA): TGCGCCAGCAGCCTTGTAAGGGATTTTTACACTGAAGCTTTCTTT. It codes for CASSLVRDFYTEAFF.

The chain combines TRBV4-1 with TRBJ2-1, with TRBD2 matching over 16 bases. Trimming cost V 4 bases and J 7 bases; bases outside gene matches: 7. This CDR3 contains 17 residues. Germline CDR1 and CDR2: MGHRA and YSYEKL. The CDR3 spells CASSLAGTSGGVNEQFF. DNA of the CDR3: TGCGCCAGCAGCCTCGCCGGGACTAGCGGGGGGGTGAATGAGCAGTTCTTC.

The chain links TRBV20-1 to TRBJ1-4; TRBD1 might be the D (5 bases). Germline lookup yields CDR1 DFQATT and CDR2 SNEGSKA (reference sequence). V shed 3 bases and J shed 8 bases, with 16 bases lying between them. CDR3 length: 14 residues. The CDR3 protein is CSASDRRGGEKLFF. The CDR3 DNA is TGCAGTGCTAGTGACAGAAGGGGTGGCGAAAAACTGTTTTTT.

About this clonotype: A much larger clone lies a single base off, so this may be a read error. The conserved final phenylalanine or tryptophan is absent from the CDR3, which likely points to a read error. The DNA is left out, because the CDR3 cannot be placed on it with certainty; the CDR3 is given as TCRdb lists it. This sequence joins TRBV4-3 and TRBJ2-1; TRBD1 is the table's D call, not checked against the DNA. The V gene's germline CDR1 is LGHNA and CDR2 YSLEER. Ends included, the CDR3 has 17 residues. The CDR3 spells CASSPEEGRVTDYTFGS.

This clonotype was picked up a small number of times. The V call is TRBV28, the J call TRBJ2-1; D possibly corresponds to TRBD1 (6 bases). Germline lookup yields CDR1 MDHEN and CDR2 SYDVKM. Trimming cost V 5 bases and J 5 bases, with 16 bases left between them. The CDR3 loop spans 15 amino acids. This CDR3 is CASSAMGQNHNEQFF. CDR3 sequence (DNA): TGTGCCAGCAGTGCTATGGGACAAAACCACAATGAGCAGTTCTTC.

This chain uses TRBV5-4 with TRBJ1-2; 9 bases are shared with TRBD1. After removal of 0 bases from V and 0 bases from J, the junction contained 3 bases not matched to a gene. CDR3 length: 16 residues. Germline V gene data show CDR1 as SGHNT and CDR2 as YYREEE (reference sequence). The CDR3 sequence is CASSLGGQGSNYGYTF. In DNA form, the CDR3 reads TGTGCCAGCAGCTTGGGGGGACAGGGATCTAACTATGGCTACACCTTC.

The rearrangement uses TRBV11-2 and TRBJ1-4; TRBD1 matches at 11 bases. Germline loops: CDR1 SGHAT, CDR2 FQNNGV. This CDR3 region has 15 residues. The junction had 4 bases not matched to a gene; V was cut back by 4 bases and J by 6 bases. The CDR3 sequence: CASSSWTGGDEKLFF. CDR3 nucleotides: TGTGCCAGCAGCTCCTGGACAGGGGGCGATGAAAAACTGTTTTTT.

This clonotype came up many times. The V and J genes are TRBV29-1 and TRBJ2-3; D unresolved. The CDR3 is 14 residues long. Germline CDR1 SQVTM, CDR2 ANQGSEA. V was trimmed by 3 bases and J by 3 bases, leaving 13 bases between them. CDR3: CSVEILAGTDTQYF. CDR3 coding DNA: TGCAGCGTTGAGATTTTAGCAGGAACAGATACGCAGTATTTT.

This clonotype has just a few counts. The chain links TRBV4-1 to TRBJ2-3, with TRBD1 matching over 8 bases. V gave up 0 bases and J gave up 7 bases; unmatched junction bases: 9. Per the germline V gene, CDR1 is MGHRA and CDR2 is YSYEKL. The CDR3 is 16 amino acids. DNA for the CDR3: TGCGCCAGCAGCCAAGAGCAACAGGGGGTTAGAAATACGCAGTATTTT. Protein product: CASSQEQQGVRNTQYF.

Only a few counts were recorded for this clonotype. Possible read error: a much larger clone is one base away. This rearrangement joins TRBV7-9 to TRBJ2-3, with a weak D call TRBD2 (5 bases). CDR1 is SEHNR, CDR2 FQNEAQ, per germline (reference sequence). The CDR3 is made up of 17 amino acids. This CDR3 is CASSTPSSSAITDAQYF. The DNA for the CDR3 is TGTGCCAGCTCGACCCCGTCGAGTAGCGCGATCACAGATGCGCAGTATTTT. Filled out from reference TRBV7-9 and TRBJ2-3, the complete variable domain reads DTGVSQNPRHKITKRGQNVTFRCDPISEHNRLYWYRQTLGQGPEFLTYFQNEAQLEKSRLLSDRFSAERPKGSFSTLEIQRTEQGDSAMYLCASSTPSSSAITDAQYFGPGTRLTVL.

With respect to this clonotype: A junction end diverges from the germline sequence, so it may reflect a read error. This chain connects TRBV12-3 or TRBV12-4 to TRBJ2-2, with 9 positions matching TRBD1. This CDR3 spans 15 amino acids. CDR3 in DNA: TGCGCCAGCAGTCCAAGACAGGGGGTCACCGGGGAGCTGTTTTTT. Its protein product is CASSPRQGVTGELFF.

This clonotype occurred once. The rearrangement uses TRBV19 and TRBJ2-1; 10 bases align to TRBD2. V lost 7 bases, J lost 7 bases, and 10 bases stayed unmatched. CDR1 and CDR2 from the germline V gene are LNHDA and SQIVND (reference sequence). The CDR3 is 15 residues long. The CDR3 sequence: CASTRQAGGKNEQFF. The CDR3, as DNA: TGTGCCAGTACCAGACAAGCGGGGGGGAAGAATGAGCAGTTCTTC.

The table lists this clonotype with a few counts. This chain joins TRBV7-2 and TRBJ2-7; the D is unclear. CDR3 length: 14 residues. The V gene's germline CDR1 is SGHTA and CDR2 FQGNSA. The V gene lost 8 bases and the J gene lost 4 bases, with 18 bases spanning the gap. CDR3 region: CASGVQTQPYEQYF. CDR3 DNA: TGTGCCAGCGGAGTCCAGACCCAACCTTACGAGCAGTACTTC. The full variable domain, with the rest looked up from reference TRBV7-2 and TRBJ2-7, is GAGVSQSPSNKVTEKGKDVELRCDPISGHTALYWYRQSLGQGLEFLIYFQGNSAPDKSGLPSDRFSAERTGGSVSTLTIQRTQQEDSAVYLCASGVQTQPYEQYFGPGTRLTVT.

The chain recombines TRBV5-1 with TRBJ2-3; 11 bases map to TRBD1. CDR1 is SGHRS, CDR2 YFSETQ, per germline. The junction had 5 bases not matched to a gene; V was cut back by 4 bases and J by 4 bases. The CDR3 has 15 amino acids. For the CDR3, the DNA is TGCGCCAGCAGCATTCGGACAGGGGGCGCAGATACGCAGTATTTT. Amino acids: CASSIRTGGADTQYF. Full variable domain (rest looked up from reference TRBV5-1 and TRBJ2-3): KAGVTQTPRYLIKTRGQQVTLSCSPISGHRSVSWYQQTPGQGLQFLFEYFSETQRNKGNFPGRFSGRQFSNSRSEMNVSTLELGDSALYLCASSIRTGGADTQYFGPGTRLTVL.

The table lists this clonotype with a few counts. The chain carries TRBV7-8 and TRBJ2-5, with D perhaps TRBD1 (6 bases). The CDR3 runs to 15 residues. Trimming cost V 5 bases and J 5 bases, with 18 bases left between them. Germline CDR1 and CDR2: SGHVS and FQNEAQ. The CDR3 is CASSLNRVGRETQYF. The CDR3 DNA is TGTGCCAGCAGCCTTAACAGGGTAGGAAGGGAGACCCAGTACTTC.

The DNA for the CDR3 is TGTGCCAGCAGCATCGACGGGGGCTCCTACAATGAGCAGTTCTTC. It codes for CASSIDGGSYNEQFF. The chain is built from TRBV9 and TRBJ2-1, with D possibly matching TRBD2 (6 bases). V gave up 4 bases and J gave up 0 bases, with 11 bases separating them. CDR1 SGDLS and CDR2 YYNGEE come from the germline V gene. The CDR3 totals 15 residues.

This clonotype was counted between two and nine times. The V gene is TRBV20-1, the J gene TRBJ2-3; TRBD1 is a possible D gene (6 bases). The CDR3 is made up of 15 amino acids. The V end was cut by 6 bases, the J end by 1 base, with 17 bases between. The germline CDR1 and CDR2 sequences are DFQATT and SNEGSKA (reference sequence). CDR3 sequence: CSAATGTLGTDTQYF. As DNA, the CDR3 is TGCAGTGCCGCAACCGGGACACTCGGCACAGATACGCAGTATTTT.

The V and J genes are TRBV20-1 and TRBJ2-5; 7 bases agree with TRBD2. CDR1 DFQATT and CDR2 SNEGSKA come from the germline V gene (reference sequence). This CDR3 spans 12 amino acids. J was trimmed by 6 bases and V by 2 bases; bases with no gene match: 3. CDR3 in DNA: TGCAGTGCTAGAACGGGAGGAAAGACCCAGTACTTC. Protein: CSARTGGKTQYF.

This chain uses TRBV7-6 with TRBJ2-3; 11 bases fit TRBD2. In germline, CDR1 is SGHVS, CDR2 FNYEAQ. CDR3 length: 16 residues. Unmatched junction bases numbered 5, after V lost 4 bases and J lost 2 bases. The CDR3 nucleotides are TGTGCCAGCAGCTCACCTAGCGGGGGGTCCACAGATACGCAGTATTTT. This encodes CASSSPSGGSTDTQYF.

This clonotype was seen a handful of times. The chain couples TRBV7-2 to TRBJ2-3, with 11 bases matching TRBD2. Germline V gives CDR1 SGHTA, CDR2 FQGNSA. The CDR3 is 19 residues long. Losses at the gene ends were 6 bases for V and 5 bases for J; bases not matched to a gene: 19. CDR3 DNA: TGTGCCAGCAGGGGAAGGGGGACTAGCGGCCCCCTGGCGGGAGATACGCAGTATTTT. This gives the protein CASRGRGTSGPLAGDTQYF.

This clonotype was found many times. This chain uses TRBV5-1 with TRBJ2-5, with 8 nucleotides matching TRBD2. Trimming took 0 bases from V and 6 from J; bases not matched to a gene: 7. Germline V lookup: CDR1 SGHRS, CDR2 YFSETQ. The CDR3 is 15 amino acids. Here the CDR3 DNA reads TGCGCCAGCAGCTTGGTGGCGGGAGGACGGAAGACCCAGTACTTC. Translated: CASSLVAGGRKTQYF. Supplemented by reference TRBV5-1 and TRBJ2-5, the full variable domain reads KAGVTQTPRYLIKTRGQQVTLSCSPISGHRSVSWYQQTPGQGLQFLFEYFSETQRNKGNFPGRFSGRQFSNSRSEMNVSTLELGDSALYLCASSLVAGGRKTQYFGPGTRLLVL.